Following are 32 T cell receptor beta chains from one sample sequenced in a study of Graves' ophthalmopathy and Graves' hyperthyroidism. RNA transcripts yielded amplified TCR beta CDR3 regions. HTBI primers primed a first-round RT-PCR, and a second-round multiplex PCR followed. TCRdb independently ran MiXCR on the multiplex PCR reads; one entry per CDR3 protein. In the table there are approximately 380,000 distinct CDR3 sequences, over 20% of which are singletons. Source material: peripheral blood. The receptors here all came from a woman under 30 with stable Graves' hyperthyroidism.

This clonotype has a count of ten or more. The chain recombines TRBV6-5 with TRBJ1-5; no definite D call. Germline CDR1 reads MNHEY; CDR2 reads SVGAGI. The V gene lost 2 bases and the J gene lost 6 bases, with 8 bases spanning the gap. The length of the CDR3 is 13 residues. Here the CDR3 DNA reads TGTGCCAGCAGTTACCCCTTGAGTCAGCCCCAGCATTTT. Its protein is CASSYPLSQPQHF.

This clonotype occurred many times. The CDR3 protein is CASSRYAGREAFF. The CDR3 DNA reads TGTGCCAGCAGCCGGTACGCAGGGCGCGAAGCTTTCTTT. The V gene is TRBV16, the J gene TRBJ1-1; D might be TRBD1 (5 bases). CDR3 length: 13 amino acids. Trimming shortened V by 4 bases and J by 8 bases, and 14 bases separated the two germline ends. The V gene's germline CDR1 is KGHSY and CDR2 FQNENV.

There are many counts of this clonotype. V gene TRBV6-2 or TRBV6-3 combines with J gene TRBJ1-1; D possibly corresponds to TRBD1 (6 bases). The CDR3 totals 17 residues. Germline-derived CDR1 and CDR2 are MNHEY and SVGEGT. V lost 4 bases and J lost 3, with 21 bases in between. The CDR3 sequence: CASSSHTSRGSYTEAFF. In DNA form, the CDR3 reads TGTGCCAGCAGTTCCCACACCTCCAGGGGCAGTTACACTGAAGCTTTCTTT.

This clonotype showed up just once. This CDR3 is CATTDRASNQPQHF. The DNA of the CDR3 is TGTGCCACCACCGACAGAGCCAGCAATCAGCCCCAGCATTTT. The chain links TRBV15 to TRBJ1-5; possibly TRBD1 for D (5 bases). The length of the CDR3 is 14 residues. The V and J ends lost 7 bases and 1 base respectively, with 11 bases between them. Germline V gives CDR1 LNHNV, CDR2 YYDKDF (reference sequence).

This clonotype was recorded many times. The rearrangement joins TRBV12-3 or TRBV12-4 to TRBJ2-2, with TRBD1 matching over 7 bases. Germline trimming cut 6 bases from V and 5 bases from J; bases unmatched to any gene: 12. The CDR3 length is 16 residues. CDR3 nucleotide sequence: TGTGCCAGCAGCCCAGATGGACAGGTTTGGACCGGGGAGCTGTTTTTT. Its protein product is CASSPDGQVWTGELFF.

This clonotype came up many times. In DNA, the CDR3 is TGTGCCAGCAGCTCCCCCGCTAGCGGGAGAGGAACCGGGGAGCTGTTTTTT. It yields the protein CASSSPASGRGTGELFF. This chain joins TRBV5-4 and TRBJ2-2; 10 bases align to TRBD2. J lost 5 bases, V lost 3 bases, and 10 bases had no gene match. CDR3 length: 17 amino acids. CDR1 and CDR2 (germline): SGHNT, YYREEE (reference sequence).

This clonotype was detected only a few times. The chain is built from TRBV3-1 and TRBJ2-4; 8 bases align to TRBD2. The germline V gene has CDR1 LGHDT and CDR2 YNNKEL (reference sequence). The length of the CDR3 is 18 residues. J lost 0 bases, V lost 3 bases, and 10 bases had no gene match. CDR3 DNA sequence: TGTGCCAGCAGCCACCACCCCGGGGGGGATCTAGCCAAAAACATTCAGTACTTC. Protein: CASSHHPGGDLAKNIQYF.

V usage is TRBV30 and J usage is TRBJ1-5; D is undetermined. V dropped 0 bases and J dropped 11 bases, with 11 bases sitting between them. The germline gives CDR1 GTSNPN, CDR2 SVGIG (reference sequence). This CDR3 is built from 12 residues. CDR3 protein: CAWSVLGRTQHF. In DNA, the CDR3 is TGTGCCTGGAGTGTACTCGGTAGGACCCAGCATTTT.

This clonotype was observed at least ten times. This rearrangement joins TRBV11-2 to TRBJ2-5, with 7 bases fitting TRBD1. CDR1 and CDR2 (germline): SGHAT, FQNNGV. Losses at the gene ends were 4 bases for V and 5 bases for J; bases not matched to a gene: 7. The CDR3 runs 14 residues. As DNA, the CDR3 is TGTGCCAGCAGCTCCCTACAGGGGCTCGAGACCCAGTACTTC. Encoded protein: CASSSLQGLETQYF.

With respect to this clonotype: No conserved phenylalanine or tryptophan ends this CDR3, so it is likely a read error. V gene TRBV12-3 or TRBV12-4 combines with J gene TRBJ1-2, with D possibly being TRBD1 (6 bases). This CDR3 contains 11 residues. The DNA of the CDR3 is TGTGCTAGTTACCGCGGGGGCGGCTACACCTAC. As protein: CASYRGGGYTY.

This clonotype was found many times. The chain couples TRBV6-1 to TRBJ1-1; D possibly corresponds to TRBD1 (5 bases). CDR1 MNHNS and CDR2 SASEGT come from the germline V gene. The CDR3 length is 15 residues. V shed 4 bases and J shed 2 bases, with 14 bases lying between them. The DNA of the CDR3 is TGTGCCAGCAGTGCCCAGGGTGAAGGAAACACTGAAGCTTTCTTT. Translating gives CASSAQGEGNTEAFF.

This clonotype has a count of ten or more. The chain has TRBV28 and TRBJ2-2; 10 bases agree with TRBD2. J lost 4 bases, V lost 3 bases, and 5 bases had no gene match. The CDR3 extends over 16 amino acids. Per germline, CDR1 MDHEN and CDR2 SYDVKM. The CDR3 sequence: CASSFLAGVSTGELFF. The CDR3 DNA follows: TGTGCCAGCAGTTTCCTAGCGGGAGTGTCCACCGGGGAGCTGTTTTTT.

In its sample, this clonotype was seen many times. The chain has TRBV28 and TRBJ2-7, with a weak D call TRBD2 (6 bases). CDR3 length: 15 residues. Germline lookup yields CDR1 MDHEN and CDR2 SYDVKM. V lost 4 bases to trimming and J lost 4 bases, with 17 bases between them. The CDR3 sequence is CASSYPGLATYEQYF. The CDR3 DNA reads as TGTGCCAGCAGTTACCCGGGACTGGCAACGTACGAGCAGTACTTC.

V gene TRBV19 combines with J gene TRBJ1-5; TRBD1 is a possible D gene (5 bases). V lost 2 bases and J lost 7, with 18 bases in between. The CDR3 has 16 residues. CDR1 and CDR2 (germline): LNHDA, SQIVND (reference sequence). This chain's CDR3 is CASSITRGRLSQPQHF. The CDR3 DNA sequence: TGTGCCAGTAGTATAACTAGGGGACGGCTAAGCCAGCCCCAGCATTTT.

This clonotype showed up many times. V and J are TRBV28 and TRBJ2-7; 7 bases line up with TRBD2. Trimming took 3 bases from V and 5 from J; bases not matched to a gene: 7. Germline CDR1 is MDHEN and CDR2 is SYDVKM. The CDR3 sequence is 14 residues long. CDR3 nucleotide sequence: TGTGCCAGCAGTTTCGCGGGAGCCCGAGACGAGCAGTACTTC. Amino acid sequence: CASSFAGARDEQYF.

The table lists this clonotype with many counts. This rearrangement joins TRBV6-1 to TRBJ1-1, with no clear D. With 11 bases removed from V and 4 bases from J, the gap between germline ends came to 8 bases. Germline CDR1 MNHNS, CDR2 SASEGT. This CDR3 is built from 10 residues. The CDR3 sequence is CARRGTEAFF. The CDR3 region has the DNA TGTGCCCGCCGGGGCACTGAAGCTTTCTTT.

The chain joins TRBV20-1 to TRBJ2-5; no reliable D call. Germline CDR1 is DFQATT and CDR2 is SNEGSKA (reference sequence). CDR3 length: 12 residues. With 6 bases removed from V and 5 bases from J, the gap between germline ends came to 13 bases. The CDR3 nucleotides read TGCAGTGCCGCCGCGGCCAGGGAGACCCAGTACTTC. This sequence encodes CSAAAARETQYF.

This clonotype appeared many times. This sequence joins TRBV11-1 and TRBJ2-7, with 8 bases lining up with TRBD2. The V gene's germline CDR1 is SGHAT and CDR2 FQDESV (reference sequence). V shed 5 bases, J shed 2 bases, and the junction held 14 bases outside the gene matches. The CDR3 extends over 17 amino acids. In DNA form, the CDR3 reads TGTGCCAGCAGCCCCATCTTCAGCGGGAGATGGACCTACGAGCAGTACTTC. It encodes CASSPIFSGRWTYEQYF.

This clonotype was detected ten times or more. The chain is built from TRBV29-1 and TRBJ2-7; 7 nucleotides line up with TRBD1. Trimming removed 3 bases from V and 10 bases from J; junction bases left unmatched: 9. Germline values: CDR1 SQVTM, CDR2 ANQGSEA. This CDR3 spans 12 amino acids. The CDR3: CSVDLAQGKQYF. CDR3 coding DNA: TGCAGCGTTGATCTAGCACAGGGGAAACAGTACTTC.

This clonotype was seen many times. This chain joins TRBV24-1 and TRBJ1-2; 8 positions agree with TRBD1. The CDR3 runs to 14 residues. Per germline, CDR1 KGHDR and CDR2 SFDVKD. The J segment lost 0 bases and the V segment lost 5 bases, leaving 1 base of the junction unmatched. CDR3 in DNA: TGTGCCACCAGTGGGACAGGGCCTAACTATGGCTACACCTTC. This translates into CATSGTGPNYGYTF.

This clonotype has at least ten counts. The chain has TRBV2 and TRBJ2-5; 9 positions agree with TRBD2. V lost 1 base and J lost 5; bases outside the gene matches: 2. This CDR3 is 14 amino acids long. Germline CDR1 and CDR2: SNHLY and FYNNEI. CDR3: CASSEVGTSETQYF. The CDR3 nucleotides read TGTGCCAGCAGTGAAGTTGGGACTAGCGAGACCCAGTACTTC. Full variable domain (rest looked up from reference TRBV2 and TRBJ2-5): EPEVTQTPSHQVTQMGQEVILRCVPISNHLYFYWYRQILGQKVEFLVSFYNNEISEKSEIFDDQFSVERPDGSNFTLKIRSTKLEDSAMYFCASSEVGTSETQYFGPGTRLLVL.

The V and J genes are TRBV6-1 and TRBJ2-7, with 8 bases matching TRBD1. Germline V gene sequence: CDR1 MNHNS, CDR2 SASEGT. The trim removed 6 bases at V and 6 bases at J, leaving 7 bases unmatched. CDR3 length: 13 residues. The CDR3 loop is CASSRGQVFEQYF. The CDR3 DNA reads TGTGCCAGCAGCCGGGGACAGGTGTTCGAGCAGTACTTC.

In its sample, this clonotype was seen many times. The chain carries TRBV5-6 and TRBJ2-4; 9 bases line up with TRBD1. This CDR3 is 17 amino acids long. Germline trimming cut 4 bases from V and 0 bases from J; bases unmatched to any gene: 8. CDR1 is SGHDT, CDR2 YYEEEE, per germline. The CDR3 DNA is TGTGCCAGCAGCAGCGTGGGACAGGGACTAGCCAAAAACATTCAGTACTTC. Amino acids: CASSSVGQGLAKNIQYF. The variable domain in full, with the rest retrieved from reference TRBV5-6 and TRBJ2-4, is DAGVTQSPTHLIKTRGQQVTLRCSPKSGHDTVSWYQQALGQGPQFIFQYYEEEERQRGNFPDRFSGHQFPNYSSELNVNALLLGDSALYLCASSSVGQGLAKNIQYFGAGTRLSVL.

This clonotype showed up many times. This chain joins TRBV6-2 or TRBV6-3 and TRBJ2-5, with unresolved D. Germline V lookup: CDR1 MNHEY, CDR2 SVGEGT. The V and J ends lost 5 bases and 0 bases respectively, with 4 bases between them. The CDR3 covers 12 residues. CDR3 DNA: TGTGCCAGCAGTAGAAACCAAGAGACCCAGTACTTC. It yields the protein CASSRNQETQYF.

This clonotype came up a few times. Here the CDR3 DNA reads TGCGCCAGCAGCCAAGAAATCGGTGGCTACACCTTC. As protein: CASSQEIGGYTF. The chain carries TRBV4-3 and TRBJ1-2; no definite D call. Trimming pared 0 bases from V and 7 bases from J, leaving 6 bases between. The CDR3 has 12 residues. CDR1 and CDR2 from the germline V gene are LGHNA and YSLEER.

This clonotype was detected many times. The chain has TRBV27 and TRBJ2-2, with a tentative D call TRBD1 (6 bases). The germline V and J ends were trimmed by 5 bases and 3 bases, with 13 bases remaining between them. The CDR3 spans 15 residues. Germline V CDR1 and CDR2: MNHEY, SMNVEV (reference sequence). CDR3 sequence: CASSRRDTYTGELFF. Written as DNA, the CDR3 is TGTGCCAGCAGTCGCCGGGACACCTACACCGGGGAGCTGTTTTTT.

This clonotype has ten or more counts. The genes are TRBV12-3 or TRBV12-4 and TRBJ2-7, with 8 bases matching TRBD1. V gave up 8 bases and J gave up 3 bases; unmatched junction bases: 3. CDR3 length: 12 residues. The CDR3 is CASGQGNYEQYF. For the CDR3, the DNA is TGTGCCAGCGGACAGGGTAACTACGAGCAGTACTTC.

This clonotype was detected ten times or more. The chain's CDR3 is CSVRDRETQYF. The DNA for the CDR3 is TGCAGCGTACGGGACAGAGAGACCCAGTACTTC. This sequence joins TRBV29-1 and TRBJ2-5; 7 bases align to TRBD1. The V gene end was trimmed by 6 bases and the J gene end by 4 bases; junction bases not matched to a gene: 2. This CDR3 comprises 11 residues. Germline V gene sequence: CDR1 SQVTM, CDR2 ANQGSEA.

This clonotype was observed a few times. The CDR3 DNA reads as TGCGCCAGCAGCTTGGCGGCTAGCCTTCACACCGGGGAGCTGTTTTTT. Residues: CASSLAASLHTGELFF. The rearrangement links TRBV5-1 to TRBJ2-2; TRBD2 is a possible D gene (5 bases). In germline, CDR1 is SGHRS, CDR2 YFSETQ. Trimming stripped 0 bases from V and 3 bases from J, with 12 bases between. This CDR3 has 16 amino acids.

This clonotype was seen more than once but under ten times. The CDR3 DNA is TGTGCCAGTAGTATGGGGGGGCCCCTGAGTGGCTACACCTTC. Translated, it gives CASSMGGPLSGYTF. The V call is TRBV19, the J call TRBJ1-2; tentative D call: TRBD1 (6 bases). CDR1 and CDR2 from the germline V gene are LNHDA and SQIVND (reference sequence). The CDR3 is made up of 14 amino acids. Trimming shortened V by 3 bases and J by 7 bases, and 15 bases separated the two germline ends. The full variable domain, in which reference TRBV19 and TRBJ1-2 provide the parts outside the CDR3, is DGGITQSPKYLFRKEGQNVTLSCEQNLNHDAMYWYRQDPGQGLRLIYYSQIVNDFQKGDIAEGYSVSREKKESFPLTVTSAQKNPTAFYLCASSMGGPLSGYTFGSGTRLTVV.

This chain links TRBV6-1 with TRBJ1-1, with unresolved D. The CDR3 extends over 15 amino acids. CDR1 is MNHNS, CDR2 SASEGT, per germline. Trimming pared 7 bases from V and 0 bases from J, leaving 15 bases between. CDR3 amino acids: CASISNMIVNTEAFF. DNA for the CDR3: TGTGCCAGCATCTCGAATATGATAGTGAACACTGAAGCTTTCTTT.

Written as DNA, the CDR3 is TGCAGTGCTAGACTACACAATAGCAATCAGCCCCAGCATTTT. This encodes CSARLHNSNQPQHF. This sequence joins TRBV20-1 and TRBJ1-5; D unclear. The CDR3 length is 14 residues. Germline lookup yields CDR1 DFQATT and CDR2 SNEGSKA (reference sequence). V lost 2 bases, J lost 0 bases, and 8 bases lay in between.